The 12 T cell receptor beta chains listed next were all sequenced from one sample in a study of T cell responses to AZD1222 COVID-19 vaccine (dated by TCRdb to about 2021). Interpreted using the paper, the time point label stands for: about 28 days (+/-7) after the second vaccine dose. Libraries were built with the immunoSEQ multiplex PCR assay. TCRdb provides this immuneACCESS table in a form limited to in-frame rearrangements. Some clones are lacking; in checked studies, under half of them reflect an unresolved V gene, and why the rest are absent is not known. The sample records some 25,000 clones, roughly 84% of which are singletons. Under 35% of the sample belongs to the ten largest clones. Sequencing used peripheral blood, obtained 28 days after the second AZD1222 dose. These TCRs come from an adult who received the AZD1222 COVID-19 vaccine.

The rearrangement links TRBV6-6 to TRBJ1-1, with D uncertain. The V gene's germline CDR1 is MNHNY and CDR2 SVGAGI (reference sequence). V was cut by 5 bases and J by 0 bases, with 22 bases left in between. The length of the CDR3 is 18 residues. This chain's CDR3 is CASSPVRPQSSMNTEAFF. Here the CDR3 DNA reads TGTGCCAGCAGTCCGGTCCGACCTCAGTCATCCATGAACACTGAAGCTTTCTTT.

V is TRBV18 and J is TRBJ2-5; TRBD1 agrees at 8 bases. This CDR3 has 16 residues. V lost 5 bases to trimming and J lost 1 base; unmatched junction nucleotides: 9. From germline, CDR1 is KGHSH and CDR2 LQKENI. CDR3 in amino acids: CASSSKYGQGQETQYF. DNA for the CDR3: TGTGCCAGCTCATCCAAGTACGGACAGGGCCAAGAGACCCAGTACTTC.

CDR3 DNA: TGCAGTGTTGGGGGTGACACTGAAGCTTTCTTT. Protein sequence: CSVGGDTEAFF. J is TRBJ1-1 and V is TRBV20-1; possibly TRBD1 for D (5 bases). From germline, CDR1 is DFQATT and CDR2 SNEGSKA (reference sequence). V shed 7 bases and J shed 3 bases, with 9 bases lying between them. The CDR3 is 11 residues long.

This sequence joins TRBV28 and TRBJ1-1; D ambiguous. The V end was cut by 7 bases, the J end by 1 base, with 10 bases between. The CDR3 is 13 residues long. CDR1 is MDHEN and CDR2 is SYDVKM in the germline V gene. The CDR3 loop reads CASNESPNTEAFF. The CDR3 coding sequence is TGTGCCAGCAACGAGAGTCCGAACACTGAAGCTTTCTTT. Full variable domain (rest looked up from reference TRBV28 and TRBJ1-1): DVKVTQSSRYLVKRTGEKVFLECVQDMDHENMFWYRQDPGLGLRLIYFSYDVKMKEKGDIPEGYSVSREKKERFSLILESASTNQTSMYLCASNESPNTEAFFGQGTRLTVV.

This chain connects TRBV3-1 (or the pseudogene TRBV3-2) to TRBJ1-4; D call uncertain. Trimming left V 4 bases short and J 5 bases short, with 8 bases between. CDR1 is LGHDT, CDR2 YNNKEL, per germline (reference sequence). This CDR3 has 13 residues. CDR3 region: CASSLAGNEKLFF. CDR3 nucleotide sequence: TGTGCCAGCAGCCTCGCGGGGAATGAAAAACTGTTTTTT.

The chain uses TRBV5-1 and TRBJ2-1, with TRBD2 identical over 11 bases. V shed 4 bases, J shed 2 bases, and the junction held 5 bases outside the gene matches. Per germline, CDR1 SGHRS and CDR2 YFSETQ. The CDR3 totals 16 residues. The CDR3 is CASSRTLAGAYNEQFF. The CDR3 DNA follows: TGCGCCAGCAGCCGAACACTAGCGGGGGCCTACAATGAGCAGTTCTTC. Full variable domain (outside the CDR3, taken from reference TRBV5-1 and TRBJ2-1): KAGVTQTPRYLIKTRGQQVTLSCSPISGHRSVSWYQQTPGQGLQFLFEYFSETQRNKGNFPGRFSGRQFSNSRSEMNVSTLELGDSALYLCASSRTLAGAYNEQFFGPGTRLTVL.

The chain employs TRBV25-1 and TRBJ1-2; D gene uncertain. CDR3 length: 14 amino acids. The V end was cut by 1 base, the J end by 4 bases, with 10 bases between. The V gene's germline CDR1 is MGHDK and CDR2 SYGVNS. The CDR3 sequence: CASSESGGSYGYTF. CDR3 nucleotide sequence: TGTGCCAGCAGTGAATCTGGAGGGAGCTATGGCTACACCTTC.

The genes are TRBV3-1 (or the pseudogene TRBV3-2) and TRBJ2-1; D unclear. Between the trimmed V and J ends, which lost 4 bases and 5 bases, there was a span of 12 bases. The CDR3 extends over 14 amino acids. Germline-derived CDR1 and CDR2 are LGHDT and YNNKEL (reference sequence). CDR3 in DNA: TGTGCCAGCAGCCCCGAAACACTGAACAATGAGCAGTTCTTC. Protein sequence: CASSPETLNNEQFF.

CDR3: CASSDRGLAKSEQFF. The CDR3 DNA follows: TGTGCCAGCAGTGATAGGGGACTAGCGAAGAGTGAGCAGTTCTTC. The rearrangement uses TRBV2 and TRBJ2-1; TRBD2 agrees at 10 bases. V dropped 3 bases and J dropped 9; count of bases not matched to a gene: 8. This CDR3 contains 15 residues. The V gene's germline CDR1 is SNHLY and CDR2 FYNNEI.

This clone has a single count. The V and J genes are TRBV28 and TRBJ1-4; maybe TRBD1 (5 bases). V lost 4 bases and J lost 11, with 11 bases in between. The CDR3 covers 12 residues. Germline V gene lookup returns CDR1 MDHEN and CDR2 SYDVKM. The CDR3 region is CASSSGAPKLFF. CDR3 DNA: TGTGCCAGCAGTTCCGGGGCCCCGAAACTGTTTTTT.

The gene calls are TRBV6-1 and TRBJ2-7; D is ambiguous. The CDR3 covers 15 residues. CDR1 and CDR2 (germline): MNHNS, SASEGT. Trimming removed 3 bases from V and 1 base from J, with 13 bases in between. In nucleotides, the CDR3 is TGTGCCAGCAGTGAGGAAGCGTCGGGTTCCTACGAGCAGTACTTC. The encoded protein is CASSEEASGSYEQYF.

About this clone itself: This specimen includes other DNA sequences encoding the same CDR3. The CDR3 region is CASSLVAGATDTQYF. In nucleotides, the CDR3 is TGCGCCAGCAGCTTGGTTGCAGGGGCCACAGATACGCAGTATTTT. V and J are TRBV5-1 and TRBJ2-3, with D maybe TRBD1 (6 bases). Deletions cut 0 bases from V and 2 bases from J, with 10 bases between. CDR3 size: 15 residues. Germline assignment: CDR1 SGHRS and CDR2 YFSETQ.